A selection of T cell receptor beta chains follows, all from one sample in a study of T cell clones after liver transplantation. Sequencing was performed with immunoSEQ multiplex PCR; in TCRdb, only in-frame clones are kept and a portion is missing. This sample has 90,000 to 120,000 clones, with 80% to 85% found just once. Sequencing used CD4+ T cells from blood, obtained before liver transplant. The receptors were gathered from a human donor who received a liver transplant. The CDR3 runs from the conserved cysteine through the conserved F or W. A D gene is named only where the DNA matches it firmly. Clone size is stated in some rows and not others, as once, few, many or a class when expanded.

D gene	V gene	CDR3 length	clone size	J gene	CDR3 protein	CDR3 DNA
NA	TRBV7-2	12	NA	TRBJ1-1	CASSQARGRAFF	TGTGCCAGCAGCCAGGCCAGGGGACGGGCTTTCTTT
NA	TRBV12-5	14	NA	TRBJ2-3	CASGLPGGTDTQYF	TGTGCTAGTGGTTTGCCAGGGGGCACAGATACGCAGTATTTT
TRBD1	TRBV6-1	14	NA	TRBJ2-7	CASSLRQGTYEQYF	TGTGCCAGCAGCCTTAGACAGGGAACCTACGAGCAGTACTTC
NA	TRBV7-2	16	NA	TRBJ1-2	CASSLGASGLNYGYTF	TGTGCCAGCAGCTTAGGAGCGTCAGGGCTCAACTATGGCTACACCTTC
TRBD2	TRBV4-2	16	NA	TRBJ2-1	CASSQEGTSGKVEQFF	TGTGCCAGCAGCCAAGAGGGGACTAGCGGGAAGGTTGAGCAGTTCTTC
NA	TRBV21-1	15	NA	TRBJ1-3	CASSNSRGPGNTIYF	TGTGCCAGCAGCAATTCCAGGGGGCCTGGAAACACCATATATTTT
TRBD1	TRBV5-4	17	once	TRBJ2-3	CASSQNRPGGAKDTQYF	TGTGCCAGCAGCCAAAATCGACCAGGGGGCGCGAAAGATACGCAGTATTTT
NA	TRBV5-1	15	NA	TRBJ1-2	CASSLDRSGVYGYTF	TGCGCCAGCAGCTTGGACAGGTCTGGGGTCTATGGCTACACCTTC
NA	TRBV5-1	14	NA	TRBJ2-7	CASSPRGGSYEQYF	TGCGCCAGCAGCCCAAGGGGGGGATCCTACGAGCAGTACTTC
TRBD1	TRBV9	15	NA	TRBJ1-4	CASSKQGAAGEKLFF	TGTGCCAGCAGCAAACAGGGGGCCGCGGGTGAAAAACTGTTTTTT